This T cell receptor beta chain was sequenced for a study of CD8 T cells in Susac syndrome. This clonotype was observed once. The RNA, 0.5 to 1 ug, was put through reverse transcription using random hexamers. The immunoSEQ assay covered 54 Vbeta and 13 Jbeta segments for CDR3. TCRdb re-called the immunoSEQ multiplex PCR reads through MiXCR, storing one row per CDR3 protein. Of approximately 160,000 distinct CDR3 sequences detected, roughly 94% appear once; the ten largest clones hold about 0.094%. Material for sequencing was CD4+ T cells from PBMCs. The TCR was taken from a human donor with multiple sclerosis.

CDR3 sequence (DNA): TGTGCCAGCATTTCCCCCGGGAGAGGGATGGGCAATGAGCAGTTCTTC. Residues: CASISPGRGMGNEQFF. The chain carries TRBV28 and TRBJ2-1; D may be TRBD2 (6 bases). V gave up 7 bases and J gave up 6 bases, with 22 bases separating them. The CDR3 consists of 16 residues. Germline V gives CDR1 MDHEN, CDR2 SYDVKM. Complete variable domain (other parts from reference TRBV28 and TRBJ2-1): DVKVTQSSRYLVKRTGEKVFLECVQDMDHENMFWYRQDPGLGLRLIYFSYDVKMKEKGDIPEGYSVSREKKERFSLILESASTNQTSMYLCASISPGRGMGNEQFFGPGTRLTVL.